This T cell receptor beta chain comes out of a study of T cells in localized non-small cell lung cancer. Study results and limitations: There was higher T cell clonality in uninvolved adjacent lung than in tumor, and it was highest there. Adjacent lung held a median around 60 of the top 100 tumor clones. Elevated blood T cell density was associated with longer overall survival.

The method was immunoSEQ multiplex PCR; TCRdb's version includes in-frame clones alone and lacks a portion of them. In the table there are about 3,500 clones, 33% of which are singletons. This CDR3 is built from 14 residues. V shed 0 bases and J shed 2 bases, with 6 bases lying between them. In germline, CDR1 is MNHGY, CDR2 SAAAGT. For this clone: What it recognizes is unknown.

Here the sequenced sample was normal lung tissue next to the tumor, taken before any cancer treatment. The source is a woman between 35 and 70 years old with stage I lung adenocarcinoma. The gene calls are TRBV6-8 and TRBJ2-3; D gene uncertain. CDR3 amino acids: CASSYSSDTDTQYF. CDR3 nucleotides: TGTGCCAGCAGTTACTCATCGGACACAGATACGCAGTATTTT.